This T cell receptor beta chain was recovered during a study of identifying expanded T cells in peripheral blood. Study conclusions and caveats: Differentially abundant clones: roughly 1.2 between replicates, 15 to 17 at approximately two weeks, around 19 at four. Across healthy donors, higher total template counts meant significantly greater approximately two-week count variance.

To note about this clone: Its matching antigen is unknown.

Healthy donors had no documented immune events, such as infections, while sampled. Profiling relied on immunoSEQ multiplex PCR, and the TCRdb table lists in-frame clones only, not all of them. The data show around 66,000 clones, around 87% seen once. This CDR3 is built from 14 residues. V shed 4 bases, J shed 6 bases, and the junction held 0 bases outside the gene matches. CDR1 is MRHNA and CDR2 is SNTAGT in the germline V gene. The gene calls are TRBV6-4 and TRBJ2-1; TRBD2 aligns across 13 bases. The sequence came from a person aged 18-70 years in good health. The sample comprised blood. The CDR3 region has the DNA TGTGCCAGCAGTGGGACTAGCGGGGGCAATGAGCAGTTCTTC. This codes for CASSGTSGGNEQFF.